This T cell receptor (beta chain) was retrieved from a study of Ad26.COV2.S vaccination and SARS-CoV-2 variants. Profiled with immunoSEQ multiplex PCR; TCRdb holds only in-frame clones, not every one. The sample shows hundreds of thousands of clones, roughly 90% of them seen only once. Specified treatment: about 20 received Ad26.COV2.S at low or high dose, single or two shots; several received placebo; per-sample allocation not given. Material that was analyzed had been drawn on day 63 after the first vaccine or placebo injection. CDR3 length: 15 residues. V dropped 0 bases and J dropped 9; count of bases not matched to a gene: 11. CDR1 and CDR2 from the germline V gene are GTSNPN and SVGIG (reference sequence).

This chain links TRBV30 with TRBJ1-5; 7 bases are shared with TRBD1. This specimen was peripheral blood, taken in a trial of Ad26.COV2.S vaccine versus placebo. The TCR sequence derives from a person aged 18-60 years who received the Ad26.COV2.S COVID-19 vaccine or a placebo. Here the CDR3 reads CAWSVGGQDSGPQHF. The CDR3 nucleotides read TGTGCCTGGAGTGTCGGAGGACAGGATTCAGGGCCCCAGCATTTT.